The sample holds a few counts of the clone carrying this T cell receptor beta chain. Sequencing used immunoSEQ multiplex PCR; TCRdb keeps in-frame clones, though not all of them. Among 55,000 to 70,000 clones, 70% to 90% were seen once, and the ten largest hold around 0.9%. The sample belongs to a study of OX40 agonist ivuxolimab in advanced cancers. Study context: Patients took ivuxolimab, an agonistic anti-OX40 (CD134) antibody. Patients with hepatocellular carcinoma, melanoma, renal cell or head and neck cancer made up the dose-escalation patients. Two cutaneous melanoma patients and one hepatocellular carcinoma patient, three in all, had partial responses.

Germline V gives CDR1 SGHDN, CDR2 FVKESK. Unmatched junction bases numbered 9, after V lost 2 bases and J lost 5 bases. The CDR3 is made up of 16 amino acids. The specimen comprised CD4+ or CD8+ T cells sorted from blood, sampled in a trial of the OX40 agonist ivuxolimab. The clonotype originates from an adult with an advanced solid tumor such as melanoma, head and neck, liver or kidney cancer. This chain joins TRBV14 and TRBJ1-2, with TRBD1 matching over 9 bases. CDR3 DNA: TGTGCCAGCAGCCAAACCCCGGGACAGGGAGATTATGGCTACACCTTC. Translated: CASSQTPGQGDYGYTF. The entire variable domain, with the rest obtained from reference TRBV14 and TRBJ1-2, is as follows: EAGVTQFPSHSVIEKGQTVTLRCDPISGHDNLYWYRRVMGKEIKFLLHFVKESKQDESGMPNNRFLAERTGGTYSTLKVQPAELEDSGVYFCASSQTPGQGDYGYTFGSGTRLTVV.